Below are 5 T cell receptor beta chains sequenced from a single sample in a study of CXCR3-negative and CXCR3-positive naive CD8 T cells. Their cognate antigens are unknown. General observations from the study: When CXCR3-positive naive cells were set against CXCR3-negative naive cells, the former had more hydrophobic TRB CDR3s.

5' RACE that incorporated UMI labels was used to prepare the TRB cDNA libraries. After re-calling the 5' RACE reads, TCRdb lists one entry per CDR3 protein, DNA absent. The sample table includes just under 90,000 distinct CDR3 sequences. Sequencing input: naive CXCR3+ CD8+ T cells from blood. Described subset: CD45RO-CCR7+CD27+CD95- naive CD8+ T cells expressing CXCR3 (TNR3+). These receptors were taken from a human donor in good health. Some clones in this sample may be carry-over from other donors' samples.

The CDR3 loop reads CASSEGAEETQYF. The rearrangement links TRBV6-1 to TRBJ2-5; the TCRdb D gene call, TRBD1, has no DNA to confirm it. The CDR3 runs 13 residues. CDR1 is MNHNS, CDR2 SASEGT, per germline.

The chain combines TRBV12-3 or TRBV12-4 with TRBJ2-7. CDR3 length: 14 residues. CDR3 in amino acids: CASSESGNYYEQYF.

The chain combines TRBV7-3 with TRBJ2-3; TCRdb proposes TRBD1, but this gene call is untestable without DNA. The germline V gene has CDR1 SGHTA and CDR2 FQGTGA. CDR3 size: 15 residues. The CDR3 region is CASSLKAAGGDTQYF.

This rearrangement joins TRBV7-9 to TRBJ1-1; the D gene TCRdb calls, TRBD1, cannot be checked with no DNA. This CDR3 is 15 amino acids long. CDR1 and CDR2 from the germline V gene are SEHNR and FQNEAQ (reference sequence). The CDR3 is CASSSRGGYGTEAFF.

The CDR3: CATLRRPSYEQYF. The V call is TRBV28, the J call TRBJ2-7. The CDR3 is 13 amino acids. Germline V lookup: CDR1 MDHEN, CDR2 SYDVKM.